The text below deals with one TCR beta chain. Its antigen remains unknown. The data were produced by immunoSEQ multiplex PCR, yet TCRdb's version contains in-frame clones alone and is incomplete. The sample has approximately 100,000 clones; more than 70% are singletons. The data belong to a study of graft-versus-host responses after intestinal transplantation. Whole-study context: Each patient got anti-thymocyte globulin induction, then tacrolimus and steroids for about 3 years.

Overall study findings and caveats: Recipient bone marrow held GvH clones, some seen earlier in ileum or blood. Among circulating GvH clones, peak levels were associated with early post-transplant declines in HvG clones.

The CDR3 length is 13 residues. The V and J ends lost 3 bases and 5 bases respectively, with 10 bases between them. Germline CDR1 reads MGHRA; CDR2 reads YSYEKL. The rearrangement links TRBV4-1 to TRBJ1-2; tentatively, D is TRBD1 (5 bases). Material: PBMCs, obtained 255 days after intestinal transplant. The TCR originated in a human patient who received an intestinal transplant, so some T cells may come from the graft donor. The CDR3 coding sequence is TGCGCCAGCAGCCAGGGACGGCATTATGGCTACACCTTC. Residues: CASSQGRHYGYTF.